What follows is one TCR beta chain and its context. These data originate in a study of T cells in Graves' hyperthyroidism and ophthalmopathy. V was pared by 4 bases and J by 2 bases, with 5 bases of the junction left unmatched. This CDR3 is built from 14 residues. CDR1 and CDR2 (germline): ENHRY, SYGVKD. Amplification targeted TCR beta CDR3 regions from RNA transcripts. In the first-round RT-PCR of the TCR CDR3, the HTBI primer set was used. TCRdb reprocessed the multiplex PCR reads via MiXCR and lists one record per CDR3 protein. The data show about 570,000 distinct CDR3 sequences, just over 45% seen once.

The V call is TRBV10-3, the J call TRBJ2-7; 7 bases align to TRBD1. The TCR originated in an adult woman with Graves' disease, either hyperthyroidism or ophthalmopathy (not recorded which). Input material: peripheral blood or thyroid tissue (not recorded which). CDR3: CAISVPTGTYEQYF. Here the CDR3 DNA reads TGTGCCATCAGTGTTCCGACAGGGACCTACGAGCAGTACTTC.